One sample yielded the 19 T cell receptor beta chains listed below, sequenced in a study of Ad26.COV2.S vaccination and SARS-CoV-2 variants. Treatment noted: some 20 received Ad26.COV2.S at low or high dose, single or two shots; about 5 received placebo; per-sample allocation not given. Vaccine and placebo recipients were sampled on day 63 after the first injection. The data were produced by immunoSEQ multiplex PCR, yet TCRdb's version contains in-frame clones alone and is incomplete. The repertoire holds about 680,000 clones, with 89% as singletons. This specimen was peripheral blood, taken in a trial of Ad26.COV2.S vaccine versus placebo. The receptors come from a person between 18 and 59 years old who received the Ad26.COV2.S COVID-19 vaccine or a placebo.

J is TRBJ2-5 and V is TRBV5-1, with D perhaps TRBD2 (6 bases). Trimming took off 5 bases at V and 3 bases at J, with 11 bases between the two ends. Germline CDR1 SGHRS, CDR2 YFSETQ. The CDR3 runs to 13 residues. In DNA form, the CDR3 reads TGCGCCAGCAGTCCCCCGGGAGAAGAGACCCAGTACTTC. This encodes CASSPPGEETQYF.

The V call is TRBV25-1, the J call TRBJ1-1; TRBD1 matches at 9 bases. Per germline, CDR1 MGHDK and CDR2 SYGVNS. J gave up 5 bases and V 4 bases, and 11 bases lay outside the gene matches. The CDR3 is 16 residues long. CDR3 protein: CASSGRTGEGLTEAFF. The CDR3 DNA is TGTGCCAGCAGTGGCCGGACAGGGGAGGGTTTAACTGAAGCTTTCTTT.

The V call is TRBV5-6, the J call TRBJ1-4, with D unclear. The ends were cut back, 0 bases at V and 4 bases at J, with 7 bases in the middle. The CDR3 covers 14 residues. The germline CDR1 and CDR2 sequences are SGHDT and YYEEEE. The CDR3: CASSLGQNNEKLFF. CDR3 coding DNA: TGTGCCAGCAGCTTGGGGCAGAATAATGAAAAACTGTTTTTT.

The V and J genes are TRBV6-5 and TRBJ2-3; D is uncertain. CDR3 length equals 11 residues. Trimming removed 8 bases at V and 4 bases at J, with 7 bases between. The germline CDR1 and CDR2 sequences are MNHEY and SVGAGI. The CDR3 here is CASSAPDTQYF. The CDR3 DNA is TGTGCCAGCTCGGCCCCAGATACGCAGTATTTT.

V gene TRBV19 combines with J gene TRBJ1-5, with TRBD1 matching over 8 bases. With V trimmed by 4 bases and J by 6 bases, 8 bases remained unmatched. Germline V gives CDR1 LNHDA, CDR2 SQIVND (reference sequence). This CDR3 comprises 15 residues. The CDR3 nucleotides are TGTGCCAGTAGTAATCAGGGGGCCTCGGGTCAGCCCCAGCATTTT. It encodes CASSNQGASGQPQHF.

The rearrangement links TRBV23-1 to TRBJ1-3; TRBD1 agrees at 12 bases. TRBV23-1 is identified as an open reading frame with a role that is uncertain. V was pared by 4 bases and J by 4 bases, with 5 bases of the junction left unmatched. The CDR3 sequence is 16 residues long. The chain's CDR3 is CASSRGQGATGNTIYF. CDR3 in DNA: TGCGCCAGCAGTCGGGGACAGGGGGCAACCGGAAACACCATATATTTT.

The chain recombines TRBV19 with TRBJ1-5, with D perhaps matching TRBD1 (5 bases). Germline V CDR1 and CDR2: LNHDA, SQIVND (reference sequence). The germline V and J ends were trimmed by 3 bases and 6 bases, with 15 bases remaining between them. This CDR3 contains 15 residues. The CDR3 loop is CASSMFRGELQPQHF. The CDR3 region has the DNA TGTGCCAGTAGTATGTTTAGAGGGGAGCTTCAGCCCCAGCATTTT. Full variable domain (outside the CDR3, taken from reference TRBV19 and TRBJ1-5): DGGITQSPKYLFRKEGQNVTLSCEQNLNHDAMYWYRQDPGQGLRLIYYSQIVNDFQKGDIAEGYSVSREKKESFPLTVTSAQKNPTAFYLCASSMFRGELQPQHFGDGTRLSIL.

The V gene is TRBV6-6, the J gene TRBJ1-6, with a tentative D call TRBD1 (6 bases). The CDR3 runs 14 residues. Germline V CDR1 and CDR2: MNHNY, SVGAGI (reference sequence). Trimming pared 6 bases from V and 9 bases from J, leaving 15 bases between. The CDR3 region has the DNA TGTGCCAGCAGCCAACAGGGAGACGGTTCACCCCTCCACTTT. Its protein is CASSQQGDGSPLHF.

This clone has just one count. The gene calls are TRBV15 and TRBJ1-1; D not certain. The CDR3 runs 13 residues. V lost 6 bases to trimming and J lost 1 base, with 9 bases between them. Germline CDR1 is LNHNV and CDR2 is YYDKDF (reference sequence). The CDR3 nucleotides are TGTGCCACCAGGTCCGATAGGAACACTGAAGCTTTCTTT. This gives the protein CATRSDRNTEAFF.

The chain joins TRBV7-9 to TRBJ1-2, with D hard to call. Between the trimmed V and J ends, which lost 6 bases and 1 base, there was a span of 12 bases. CDR1 is SEHNR and CDR2 is FQNEAQ in the germline V gene (reference sequence). The CDR3 has 14 residues. The CDR3 loop is CASSQYALNYGYTF. DNA for the CDR3: TGTGCCAGCAGTCAATATGCGCTTAACTATGGCTACACCTTC. Supplemented by reference TRBV7-9 and TRBJ1-2, the full variable domain reads DTGVSQNPRHKITKRGQNVTFRCDPISEHNRLYWYRQTLGQGPEFLTYFQNEAQLEKSRLLSDRFSAERPKGSFSTLEIQRTEQGDSAMYLCASSQYALNYGYTFGSGTRLTVV.

The chain recombines TRBV11-2 with TRBJ1-2, with D maybe TRBD1 (5 bases). Between the trimmed V and J ends, which lost 7 bases and 0 bases, there was a span of 12 bases. Germline V CDR1 and CDR2: SGHAT, FQNNGV. CDR3 size: 14 residues. This chain's CDR3 is CASTTTGANYGYTF. In DNA form, the CDR3 reads TGTGCCAGCACCACAACGGGGGCTAACTATGGCTACACCTTC.

The gene calls are TRBV25-1 and TRBJ1-5; 7 nucleotides match TRBD1. With V trimmed by 6 bases and J by 0 bases, 5 bases remained unmatched. The CDR3 loop spans 15 amino acids. Germline assignment: CDR1 MGHDK and CDR2 SYGVNS. This chain's CDR3 is CASSKGAYSNQPQHF. DNA of the CDR3: TGTGCCAGCAGCAAGGGGGCTTATAGCAATCAGCCCCAGCATTTT.

CDR3 in DNA: TGTGCCAGCAGCCTCGACTCCACAGATACGCAGTATTTT. It codes for CASSLDSTDTQYF. V and J are TRBV5-4 and TRBJ2-3; D is unresolved. With 4 bases removed from V and 2 bases from J, the gap between germline ends came to 8 bases. CDR3 size: 13 residues. Germline V CDR1 and CDR2: SGHNT, YYREEE (reference sequence).

CDR3 protein: CASSPSGANSPLHF. The CDR3 DNA follows: TGTGCCAGCAGCCCGTCAGGGGCTAATTCACCCCTCCACTTT. This chain connects TRBV7-3 to TRBJ1-6; tentative D call: TRBD1 (6 bases). The CDR3 has 14 amino acids. Germline CDR1 and CDR2: SGHTA and FQGTGA. V lost 5 bases, J lost 6 bases, and 11 bases lay in between.

The chain links TRBV18 to TRBJ1-2, with 7 bases identical to TRBD1. V trimming: 4 bases; J trimming: 8 bases; junction bases outside the gene matches: 4. Germline V CDR1 and CDR2: KGHSH, LQKENI. The CDR3 is 12 residues long. CDR3 sequence reads: CASSRGTVGYTF. DNA for the CDR3: TGTGCCAGCTCACGAGGGACAGTCGGCTACACCTTC. Drawing the rest from reference TRBV18 and TRBJ1-2, the complete variable domain is NAGVMQNPRHLVRRRGQEARLRCSPMKGHSHVYWYRQLPEEGLKFMVYLQKENIIDESGMPKERFSAEFPKEGPSILRIQQVVRGDSAAYFCASSRGTVGYTFGSGTRLTVV.

The chain couples TRBV29-1 to TRBJ1-5; D not resolved. CDR3 length equals 13 residues. In germline, CDR1 is SQVTM, CDR2 ANQGSEA. Trimming cost V 6 bases and J 7 bases, with 16 bases left between them. The CDR3 loop reads CSVKLGYGQPQHF. The DNA of the CDR3 is TGCAGCGTAAAGCTTGGGTATGGACAGCCCCAGCATTTT.

V gene TRBV18 combines with J gene TRBJ1-1; D gene uncertain. The CDR3 extends over 14 amino acids. V was pared by 1 base and J by 3 bases, with 9 bases between. Germline CDR1 is KGHSH and CDR2 is LQKENI. CDR3 coding DNA: TGTGCCAGCTCACCACAGGTTAAGGACACTGAAGCTTTCTTT. Protein sequence: CASSPQVKDTEAFF.

The CDR3 protein is CASSLGTSGSHYEQYF. The CDR3 DNA is TGTGCCAGCAGCTTAGGGACTAGCGGAAGCCACTACGAGCAGTACTTC. V gene TRBV7-9 combines with J gene TRBJ2-7; 10 bases are a match to TRBD2. Unmatched junction bases numbered 6, after V lost 1 base and J lost 3 bases. Germline assignment: CDR1 SEHNR and CDR2 FQNEAQ (reference sequence). This CDR3 contains 16 residues.

The chain joins TRBV23-1 to TRBJ1-2, with 7 bases matching TRBD1. TRBV23-1 is recorded as an ORF, its role being uncertain. This CDR3 is 16 amino acids long. Trimming took 4 bases from V and 7 from J; bases not matched to a gene: 15. The CDR3 nucleotides are TGCGCCAGCAGTCCGTACCCGGGACAGTGCCACCGTGGCTACACCTTC. Residues: CASSPYPGQCHRGYTF.